The sequence of this T cell receptor (beta chain) was determined in a study of T cell responses to AZD1222 COVID-19 vaccine. Study-level findings and limits: The study sampled repertoires only after the peak T cell response.

This CDR3 is built from 13 residues. Germline values: CDR1 SEHNR, CDR2 FQNEAQ (reference sequence). Unmatched junction bases numbered 3, after V lost 7 bases and J lost 1 base. On this clone: Its antigen is still unknown.

Sequenced by immunoSEQ multiplex PCR; TCRdb stores in-frame clones only, minus some. The sample has approximately 120,000 clones; about 89% are singletons. The specimen was peripheral blood, collected 28 days after the second AZD1222 dose. The rearrangement joins TRBV7-9 to TRBJ1-1; TRBD1 matches 7 bases. The sequence came from an adult who received the AZD1222 COVID-19 vaccine. Here the CDR3 reads CASIGQANTEAFF. In DNA form, the CDR3 reads TGTGCCAGCATAGGACAGGCGAACACTGAAGCTTTCTTT.